A single sample gave rise to the 29 T cell receptor beta chains below, sequenced in a study of cytotoxic CD8 clonotypes in ibrutinib-treated CLL. The table came from immunoSEQ multiplex PCR; TCRdb's copy has only in-frame clones and leaves some out. The repertoire has roughly 52,000 clones, more than 45% of them found once; the top ten carry approximately 32%. The sample was PBMCs, taken after 12 months of ibrutinib treatment. Receptor source: a human donor with chronic lymphocytic leukemia.

V gene TRBV11-2 combines with J gene TRBJ1-5; 8 bases fit TRBD1. The germline CDR1 and CDR2 sequences are SGHAT and FQNNGV. The CDR3 length is 16 residues. Germline trimming cut 0 bases from V and 5 bases from J; bases unmatched to any gene: 6. In nucleotides, the CDR3 is TGTGCCAGCAGCTTAGATCAAGCAGGGGGCTATCAGCCCCAGCATTTT. Amino acids: CASSLDQAGGYQPQHF.

V usage is TRBV4-2 and J usage is TRBJ1-4; maybe TRBD1 (6 bases). Germline loops: CDR1 LGHNA, CDR2 YNFKEQ. The CDR3 sequence is 17 residues long. The V end lost 1 base, the J end lost 2 bases, and 14 bases lay between the germline ends. The CDR3 nucleotides are TGTGCCAGCAGCCAAGTACGGGGGCAGGGGACTAATGAAAAACTGTTTTTT. Its translation: CASSQVRGQGTNEKLFF.

This rearrangement joins TRBV5-1 to TRBJ2-5; D remains ambiguous. The CDR3 length is 13 residues. CDR1 is SGHRS and CDR2 is YFSETQ in the germline V gene. V shed 1 base and J shed 4 bases, with 8 bases lying between them. The CDR3 DNA reads as TGCGCCAGCAGCTTGCAGACGGGAGAGACCCAGTACTTC. It encodes CASSLQTGETQYF.

The V and J genes are TRBV29-1 and TRBJ2-6; D is perhaps TRBD1 (6 bases). Trimming cost V 7 bases and J 0 bases, with 16 bases left between them. The CDR3 totals 16 residues. Germline V gene sequence: CDR1 SQVTM, CDR2 ANQGSEA. For the CDR3, the DNA is TGCAGCGCCCTGACAGGACCGCTCTCTGGGGCCAACGTCCTGACTTTC. It specifies CSALTGPLSGANVLTF.

This clone was detected only once. The CDR3 coding sequence is TGTGCCAGCAGCTTGAACAGGGGGCGGACTGAAGCTTTCTTT. Amino acids: CASSLNRGRTEAFF. The chain combines TRBV5-4 with TRBJ1-1; 9 bases align to TRBD1. V shed 1 base, J shed 5 bases, and the junction held 3 bases outside the gene matches. Germline lookup yields CDR1 SGHNT and CDR2 YYREEE (reference sequence). There are 14 residues in the CDR3.

The rearrangement joins TRBV21-1 to TRBJ1-2. TRBV21-1 represents a pseudogene. The CDR3 has 12 amino acids. The CDR3 region has the DNA TGTGCCAGCAGCAAAGGGTTTGATGGCTACACCTTC. Its translation is CASSKGFDGYTF.

This chain links TRBV19 with TRBJ1-4, with D unclear. With 4 bases removed from V and 0 bases from J, the gap between germline ends came to 15 bases. This CDR3 region has 17 residues. Germline CDR1 reads LNHDA; CDR2 reads SQIVND (reference sequence). In DNA, the CDR3 is TGTGCCAGTAGTACCGGCCGAACCTTTGCAACTAATGAAAAACTGTTTTTT. Amino acids: CASSTGRTFATNEKLFF.

The sample holds one count of this clone. The V and J genes are TRBV9 and TRBJ2-7; no firm D call. The CDR3 has 14 residues. Per germline, CDR1 SGDLS and CDR2 YYNGEE. The V end was cut by 0 bases, the J end by 0 bases, with 7 bases between. The CDR3 DNA is TGTGCCAGCAGCGTAGCGTGGAGCTCCTACGAGCAGTACTTC. It yields the protein CASSVAWSSYEQYF.

This clone appeared a few times. V gene TRBV6-4 combines with J gene TRBJ2-1; 9 bases are a match to TRBD1. The V gene's germline CDR1 is MRHNA and CDR2 SNTAGT. The CDR3 totals 15 residues. Losses at the gene ends were 6 bases for V and 4 bases for J; bases not matched to a gene: 7. The CDR3 DNA reads TGTGCCAGCAGCGTATCGACAGGGGGTTACAATGAGCAGTTCTTC. Protein product: CASSVSTGGYNEQFF.

This clone was recorded many times. The junction and the germline gene differ at one end; a read error may be behind it. The CDR3 sequence is CASSLARDTGELFF. CDR3 nucleotides: TGTGCTAGCAGCTTAGCCAGGGACACCGGGGAGCTGTTTTTT. The rearrangement uses TRBV7-7 and TRBJ2-2, with D perhaps matching TRBD1 (5 bases). This CDR3 comprises 14 residues. Germline-derived CDR1 and CDR2 are SSHAT and FNYEAQ (reference sequence).

This clone was picked up one time. The chain carries TRBV15 and TRBJ2-7, with 10 bases that match TRBD1. Germline V gene data show CDR1 as LNHNV and CDR2 as YYDKDF (reference sequence). V lost 5 bases to trimming and J lost 6 bases; unmatched junction nucleotides: 10. The CDR3 has 15 residues. The CDR3 nucleotides read TGTGCCACCAGCGGAGGGGACAGGGGCGACGGCGAGCAGTACTTC. This codes for CATSGGDRGDGEQYF.

The rearrangement links TRBV29-1 to TRBJ2-2, with 9 bases aligning to TRBD1. The CDR3 runs 13 residues. The junction had 3 bases not matched to a gene; V was cut back by 7 bases and J by 3 bases. CDR1 and CDR2 (germline): SQVTM, ANQGSEA. CDR3 in amino acids: CSGGQGDTGELFF. Here the CDR3 DNA reads TGCAGCGGGGGACAGGGCGACACCGGGGAGCTGTTTTTT.

A few counts support this clone. The chain is built from TRBV28 and TRBJ2-7; 13 bases align to TRBD2. Germline-derived CDR1 and CDR2 are MDHEN and SYDVKM. CDR3 length: 20 residues. V shed 4 bases and J 4 bases; nucleotides not matched to a gene: 19. The CDR3 sequence is CASSSLWTSGSLTVRYEQYF. The CDR3 DNA reads TGTGCCAGCAGTTCATTATGGACTAGCGGGAGTTTGACTGTGAGGTACGAGCAGTACTTC.

This clone has more than one count but fewer than ten. This chain connects TRBV27 to TRBJ1-5; D ambiguous. The CDR3 spans 13 residues. V lost 0 bases to trimming and J lost 8 bases, with 8 bases between them. CDR1 is MNHEY and CDR2 is SMNVEV in the germline V gene (reference sequence). The CDR3 DNA is TGTGCCAGCAGTTTATCAGGAGCGGAGCCCCAGCATTTT. Translation: CASSLSGAEPQHF.

This clone was detected a few times. The genes are TRBV27 and TRBJ1-5; D remains ambiguous. Germline V gene lookup returns CDR1 MNHEY and CDR2 SMNVEV (reference sequence). The CDR3 has 13 residues. The V and J ends lost 5 bases and 5 bases respectively, with 10 bases between them. The CDR3 region is CASSGRGDQPQHF. The CDR3 DNA sequence: TGTGCCAGCAGTGGACGGGGAGATCAGCCCCAGCATTTT.

The chain is built from TRBV29-1 and TRBJ2-7; TRBD1 agrees at 9 bases. From germline, CDR1 is SQVTM and CDR2 ANQGSEA. The junction had 5 bases not matched to a gene; V was cut back by 6 bases and J by 5 bases. The CDR3 is made up of 12 amino acids. The CDR3 here is CSVLGQGHEQYF. CDR3 DNA sequence: TGCAGCGTCTTGGGACAGGGACACGAGCAGTACTTC.

This clone was detected ten times or more. The chain uses TRBV4-1 and TRBJ1-3; TRBD1 might be the D (5 bases). The CDR3 spans 17 residues. With 3 bases removed from V and 0 bases from J, the gap between germline ends came to 15 bases. Germline V gene sequence: CDR1 MGHRA, CDR2 YSYEKL. CDR3 in DNA: TGCGCCAGCAGCCATTTGGACATCGGAAACTCTGGAAACACCATATATTTT. It codes for CASSHLDIGNSGNTIYF.

The sample holds many counts of this clone. The CDR3 sequence: CAIWREVTHNEQFF. CDR3 coding DNA: TGTGCCATCTGGCGGGAGGTGACCCACAATGAGCAGTTCTTC. The chain couples TRBV6-1 to TRBJ2-1; TRBD2 agrees at 8 bases. V lost 10 bases and J lost 5; bases outside the gene matches: 10. This CDR3 is 14 amino acids long. Germline assignment: CDR1 MNHNS and CDR2 SASEGT.

The chain joins TRBV6-1 to TRBJ2-4, with TRBD1 identical over 8 bases. There are 18 residues in the CDR3. The germline V gene has CDR1 MNHNS and CDR2 SASEGT. The trim removed 1 base at V and 2 bases at J, leaving 10 bases unmatched. The CDR3 region is CASSEGDRGLGPKNIQYF. The DNA of the CDR3 is TGTGCCAGCAGTGAAGGTGACAGGGGATTGGGTCCCAAAAACATTCAGTACTTC.

The V call is TRBV28, the J call TRBJ1-1; possibly TRBD1 for D (5 bases). Trimming left V 10 bases short and J 3 bases short, with 9 bases between. The length of the CDR3 is 11 residues. Germline V gives CDR1 MDHEN, CDR2 SYDVKM. CDR3 protein: CATSGHTEAFF. The CDR3 DNA reads TGTGCCACTTCGGGGCACACTGAAGCTTTCTTT.

J is TRBJ2-1 and V is TRBV7-3; D is possibly TRBD2 (6 bases). The CDR3 runs 16 residues. Germline CDR1 is SGHTA and CDR2 is FQGTGA. The V and J ends lost 2 bases and 2 bases respectively, with 13 bases between them. The CDR3 region is CASSLQLAVPYNEQFF. The CDR3 DNA reads TGTGCCAGCAGCTTACAACTAGCAGTACCCTACAATGAGCAGTTCTTC.

This clone has just a few counts. This rearrangement joins TRBV14 to TRBJ1-2; TRBD1 is a possible D gene (5 bases). Germline assignment: CDR1 SGHDN and CDR2 FVKESK. This CDR3 has 16 amino acids. The V and J ends lost 1 base and 5 bases respectively, with 17 bases between them. CDR3 nucleotide sequence: TGTGCCAGCAGCCAAGCCTCAGGGTCTATTGGGTATGGCTACACCTTC. This gives the protein CASSQASGSIGYGYTF.

In this sample, this clone turned up once. J is TRBJ1-5 and V is TRBV30; D uncertain. This CDR3 is built from 14 residues. Trimming took off 3 bases at V and 1 base at J, with 10 bases between the two ends. In germline, CDR1 is GTSNPN, CDR2 SVGIG (reference sequence). The CDR3 spells CAWSTGLSNQPQHF. CDR3 nucleotide sequence: TGTGCCTGGAGCACTGGACTGAGCAATCAGCCCCAGCATTTT.

The genes are TRBV7-2 and TRBJ2-2; 8 positions match TRBD2. V was clipped by 4 bases and J by 4 bases; unmatched bases: 5. This CDR3 spans 15 amino acids. Germline V gene lookup returns CDR1 SGHTA and CDR2 FQGNSA. The CDR3 DNA is TGTGCCAGCAGCTGGGCGGGAGGTAGCACCGGGGAGCTGTTTTTT. Its protein is CASSWAGGSTGELFF.

In this sample, this clone turned up a few times. This sequence joins TRBV27 and TRBJ1-1; D uncertain. From germline, CDR1 is MNHEY and CDR2 SMNVEV (reference sequence). The CDR3 length is 13 residues. Between the trimmed V and J ends, which lost 7 bases and 4 bases, there was a span of 13 bases. CDR3: CASMENPGTEAFF. CDR3 DNA: TGTGCCAGCATGGAGAACCCCGGCACTGAAGCTTTCTTT.

This clone was observed a few times. The CDR3 DNA sequence: TGTGCCACCAGCCAAGGACAGCTCGGCTACACCTTC. Protein: CATSQGQLGYTF. The rearrangement uses TRBV15 and TRBJ1-2, with D perhaps matching TRBD1 (6 bases). CDR1 LNHNV and CDR2 YYDKDF come from the germline V gene (reference sequence). The CDR3 sequence is 12 residues long. V was trimmed by 5 bases and J by 8 bases, leaving 12 bases between them.

This clone has just a few counts. The V and J genes are TRBV5-5 and TRBJ2-3; no clear D. CDR3 length: 14 amino acids. The V end lost 0 bases, the J end lost 3 bases, and 8 bases lay between the germline ends. The V gene's germline CDR1 is SGHKS and CDR2 YYEKEE (reference sequence). CDR3 DNA: TGTGCCAGCAGCTTGGAATGGGGAACAGATACGCAGTATTTT. The encoded protein is CASSLEWGTDTQYF.

This clone was observed a single time. This sequence joins TRBV6-1 and TRBJ2-5, with 9 bases that match TRBD2. The CDR3 contains 15 residues. Trimming at V came to 4 bases and at J to 5 bases, leaving 8 bases not matched to a gene. CDR1 is MNHNS and CDR2 is SASEGT in the germline V gene. In DNA form, the CDR3 reads TGTGCCAGCAGTGGGGCGGGGGGGCAGTGGGAGACCCAGTACTTC. Protein product: CASSGAGGQWETQYF.

The CDR3 DNA reads as TGTGCCAGCAGTGAGTCAGGGCACAATCAGCCCCAGCATTTT. Translation: CASSESGHNQPQHF. J is TRBJ1-5 and V is TRBV6-1, with a possible D match to TRBD1 (5 bases). The germline V gene encodes CDR1 MNHNS and CDR2 SASEGT. The CDR3 extends over 14 amino acids. V dropped 3 bases and J dropped 3 bases, with 9 bases sitting between them.